The next 12 T cell receptor beta chains were all read from a single sample in a study of OX40 agonist ivuxolimab in advanced cancers. Sequencing used immunoSEQ multiplex PCR; TCRdb keeps in-frame clones, though not all of them. The sample has some 48,000 clones; around 74% are singletons. The material sequenced was CD4+ or CD8+ T cells sorted from blood, taken in a trial of the OX40 agonist ivuxolimab. These receptor sequences come from an adult with an advanced solid tumor such as melanoma, head and neck, liver or kidney cancer.

V usage is TRBV30 and J usage is TRBJ1-5, with a possible D match to TRBD1 (6 bases). This CDR3 has 14 residues. Trimming removed 2 bases at V and 6 bases at J, with 14 bases between. Germline V gene sequence: CDR1 GTSNPN, CDR2 SVGIG (reference sequence). The CDR3 region is CAWSLGGAGQPQHF. The CDR3 DNA follows: TGTGCCTGGAGTTTGGGGGGCGCAGGTCAGCCCCAGCATTTT.

The chain recombines TRBV19 with TRBJ2-7, with D maybe TRBD2 (6 bases). The CDR3 is 16 amino acids. Between the trimmed V and J ends, which lost 4 bases and 1 base, there was a span of 17 bases. Germline assignment: CDR1 LNHDA and CDR2 SQIVND (reference sequence). DNA for the CDR3: TGTGCCAGTAGTACCACCCTGGGGGGAGGTTCCTACGAGCAGTACTTC. Translating gives CASSTTLGGGSYEQYF.

This clone was found a few times. The rearrangement joins TRBV7-2 to TRBJ2-1; TRBD2 might be the D (5 bases). Trimming stripped 1 base from V and 4 bases from J, with 11 bases between. The CDR3 has 15 residues. The germline V gene has CDR1 SGHTA and CDR2 FQGNSA. In DNA form, the CDR3 reads TGTGCCAGCAGCTTAGTAATAGCGAGGTACAATGAGCAGTTCTTC. It specifies CASSLVIARYNEQFF.

The chain links TRBV5-5 to TRBJ2-4; D may be TRBD1 or TRBD2 (6 bases each). The V and J ends lost 1 base and 0 bases respectively, with 8 bases between them. Per the germline V gene, CDR1 is SGHKS and CDR2 is YYEKEE (reference sequence). The CDR3 spans 15 residues. The CDR3 DNA reads as TGTGCCAGCAGCTTGAGGGGGGTAGCCAAAAACATTCAGTACTTC. Translating it yields CASSLRGVAKNIQYF.

The V gene is TRBV7-9, the J gene TRBJ2-1; D might be TRBD2 (5 bases). This CDR3 is built from 14 residues. Germline loops: CDR1 SEHNR, CDR2 FQNEAQ (reference sequence). Trimming took off 5 bases at V and 4 bases at J, with 12 bases between the two ends. The CDR3 nucleotides read TGTGCCAGCAGCCCCCGGACTGTTTACAATGAGCAGTTCTTC. It translates to CASSPRTVYNEQFF.

The CDR3 DNA reads TGTGCCAGCAGATCCCGCCTTCGCGGGGCGAACACTGAAGCTTTCTTT. The encoded protein is CASRSRLRGANTEAFF. This chain joins TRBV28 and TRBJ1-1, with D possibly TRBD1 on 5 matching bases. The CDR3 is made up of 16 amino acids. Trimming removed 6 bases from V and 1 base from J, with 18 bases in between. Germline V CDR1 and CDR2: MDHEN, SYDVKM.

This chain uses TRBV18 with TRBJ2-5; 8 bases are a match to TRBD2. The CDR3 contains 15 residues. V dropped 3 bases and J dropped 2; count of bases not matched to a gene: 5. The V gene's germline CDR1 is KGHSH and CDR2 LQKENI. The CDR3 here is CASSPLSGKQETQYF. Here the CDR3 DNA reads TGTGCCAGCTCACCCCTTAGCGGGAAGCAAGAGACCCAGTACTTC.

The V gene is TRBV5-6, the J gene TRBJ2-2; D is undetermined. Germline values: CDR1 SGHDT, CDR2 YYEEEE. This CDR3 region has 14 residues. V lost 1 base to trimming and J lost 5 bases, with 9 bases between them. CDR3 DNA sequence: TGTGCCAGCAGCTTGTACGGCAGTACCGGGGAGCTGTTTTTT. It encodes CASSLYGSTGELFF.

J is TRBJ1-1 and V is TRBV7-2, with D unresolved. V shed 4 bases and J shed 3 bases, with 6 bases lying between them. The CDR3 is 12 residues long. CDR1 is SGHTA, CDR2 FQGNSA, per germline. The CDR3 spells CASSSKYTEAFF. The CDR3 DNA sequence: TGTGCCAGCAGCTCTAAGTACACTGAAGCTTTCTTT.

Sample share makes this clone medium-sized (0.01 to 0.1%). The sample has other DNA sequences that encode this CDR3 too. This chain uses TRBV19 with TRBJ1-2; D not certain. CDR1 is LNHDA, CDR2 SQIVND, per germline (reference sequence). The length of the CDR3 is 11 residues. Deletions cut 6 bases from V and 2 bases from J, with 4 bases between. The CDR3 spells CASRDNYGYTF. CDR3 in DNA: TGTGCCAGTAGAGACAACTATGGCTACACCTTC. Full variable domain (rest looked up from reference TRBV19 and TRBJ1-2): DGGITQSPKYLFRKEGQNVTLSCEQNLNHDAMYWYRQDPGQGLRLIYYSQIVNDFQKGDIAEGYSVSREKKESFPLTVTSAQKNPTAFYLCASRDNYGYTFGSGTRLTVV.

This clone was detected only once. The V gene is TRBV11-2, the J gene TRBJ2-5; D possibly matches TRBD1 or TRBD2 (5 bases each). This CDR3 has 17 amino acids. Germline values: CDR1 SGHAT, CDR2 FQNNGV. The germline V and J ends were trimmed by 4 bases and 1 base, with 19 bases remaining between them. In DNA, the CDR3 is TGTGCCAGCAGCTGGGGGTTCGGGGCTGGGAGCCAAGAGACCCAGTACTTC. It codes for CASSWGFGAGSQETQYF.

The V call is TRBV9, the J call TRBJ2-1; D remains unclear. CDR3 size: 17 residues. Germline-derived CDR1 and CDR2 are SGDLS and YYNGEE. Trimming took off 3 bases at V and 6 bases at J, with 22 bases between the two ends. CDR3 sequence reads: CASSASPSSHLANEQFF. The CDR3 DNA reads as TGTGCCAGCAGCGCGAGCCCTAGTAGTCACCTGGCCAATGAGCAGTTCTTC.